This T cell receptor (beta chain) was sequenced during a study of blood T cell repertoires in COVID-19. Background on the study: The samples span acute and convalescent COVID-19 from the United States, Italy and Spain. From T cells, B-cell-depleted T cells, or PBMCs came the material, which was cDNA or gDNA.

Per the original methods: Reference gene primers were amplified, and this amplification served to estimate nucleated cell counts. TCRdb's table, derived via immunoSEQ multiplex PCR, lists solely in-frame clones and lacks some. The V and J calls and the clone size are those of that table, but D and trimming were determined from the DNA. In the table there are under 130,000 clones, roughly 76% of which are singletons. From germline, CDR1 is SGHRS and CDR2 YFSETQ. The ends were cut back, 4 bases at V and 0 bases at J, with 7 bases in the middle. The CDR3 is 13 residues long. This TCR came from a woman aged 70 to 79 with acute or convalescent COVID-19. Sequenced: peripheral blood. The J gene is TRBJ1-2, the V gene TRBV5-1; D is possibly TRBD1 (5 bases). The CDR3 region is CASSPQANYGYTF. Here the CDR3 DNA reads TGCGCCAGCAGCCCACAGGCTAACTATGGCTACACCTTC. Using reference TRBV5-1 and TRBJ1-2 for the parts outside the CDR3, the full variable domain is KAGVTQTPRYLIKTRGQQVTLSCSPISGHRSVSWYQQTPGQGLQFLFEYFSETQRNKGNFPGRFSGRQFSNSRSEMNVSTLELGDSALYLCASSPQANYGYTFGSGTRLTVV.